This T cell receptor (beta chain) was observed in a study of shared clonotypes between healthy human individuals. Per the germline V gene, CDR1 is SGHDT and CDR2 is YYEEEE. Trimming removed 0 bases at V and 5 bases at J, with 11 bases between. CDR3 length equals 14 residues. Concerning this clone itself: Its antigen is still unknown.

The study drew its donors from healthy HIV-negative adults without recent acute infections or vaccinations. Whole-study findings and limits: Tissue TCR repertoires likely differ from these blood-only repertoires.

It was at deep level that the assay was run. Each subset's genomic DNA was split evenly across several immunoSEQ plates. The protocol was immunoSEQ multiplex PCR, while the TCRdb copy is restricted to in-frame clones and leaves out a portion. The table lists hundreds of thousands of clones, around three quarters of them singletons. Sequencing was done on a sample of memory CD4+ T cells sorted from blood. Stated subset: CD45RA-negative fraction. This chain connects TRBV5-6 to TRBJ2-5; TRBD1 is a possible D gene (5 bases). This TCR derives from a woman aged 25-40 years in good health. DNA for the CDR3: TGTGCCAGCAGCTTGGAAAGGGGTCGGGAGACCCAGTACTTC. Translating it yields CASSLERGRETQYF.